This TCR beta chain was retrieved from a study of shared clonotypes between healthy human individuals. Regarding the study as a whole: In the sorted subsets, rarefaction showed sequencing was incomplete despite large depth.

Comments on this clone: Its antigen remains unknown. The sample holds other DNA sequences that translate to the same CDR3.

CD45RA-negative memory and CD45RA+ naive subsets were split from the CD4+ cells. Sequenced by immunoSEQ multiplex PCR; TCRdb stores in-frame clones only, minus some. Of more than 2,000,000 clones in the sample, approximately 95% were seen once. Germline CDR1 and CDR2: MDHEN and SYDVKM. V lost 5 bases and J lost 4; bases outside the gene matches: 5. The CDR3 covers 14 residues. V gene TRBV28 combines with J gene TRBJ2-7, with TRBD2 matching over 10 bases. The source is a young man in good health. Some clones in this sample may be carry-over from other donors' samples. Sequenced input: naive CD4+ T cells from PBMCs. Subset denoted: CD45RA+ positively selected. The CDR3 region has the DNA TGTGCCAGCAGTAGAGCGGGAGGGTCATACGAGCAGTACTTC. This sequence encodes CASSRAGGSYEQYF. The entire variable domain, with the rest obtained from reference TRBV28 and TRBJ2-7, is as follows: DVKVTQSSRYLVKRTGEKVFLECVQDMDHENMFWYRQDPGLGLRLIYFSYDVKMKEKGDIPEGYSVSREKKERFSLILESASTNQTSMYLCASSRAGGSYEQYFGPGTRLTVT.